The entry below gives a single T cell receptor beta chain sequence along with its context. This clonotype was recorded a few times. Its binding antigen is unknown. The input lacks base qualities; no much larger clone sits a single base away. High-throughput TCR beta sequencing profiled peripheral blood CD8+ and CD4+ T cells from healthy donors, Susac syndrome patients and multiple sclerosis patients. Healthy donors were included as age- and sex-matched controls. Bulk CD8+ and CD4+ T cells were purified by magnetic negative isolation, while CD8+ TEMRA cells were enriched using FACS. Blood was collected in EDTA tubes and processed within 24 hours, with PBMCs isolated through density gradient centrifugation. PBMCs intended for TCR sequencing were cryopreserved in liquid nitrogen and thawed later in a water bath at 37 degrees C. Purity of sorted or isolated CD4+, CD8+ and CD8+ TEMRA cells was at least 90%.

The sample originates from a study of CD8 T cells in Susac syndrome (dated by TCRdb to the late 2010s). As for the study more broadly: Repertoire sequencing was used to test whether CD8+ T cell activation and differentiation in Susac syndrome was antigen driven.

RNA was extracted using the RNeasy kit, and about 0.45 to 1 ug of the RNA was reverse transcribed with random hexamers. The immunoSEQ multiplex PCR assay, covering 54 Vbeta and 13 Jbeta segments, was used to amplify TCR beta CDR3 regions. To correct PCR amplification bias, a synthetic template baseline was used for both primer optimization and computational correction. For the original study's pipeline: Only productive sequences were kept, with reads annotated to V, D and J genes according to IMGT and analyzed in immunoSEQ Analyzer. Clonality was computed as one minus Shannon entropy normalized by log2 of the number of productive unique sequences. For each patient and control, public and private clones were evaluated among the 100 most prevalent clones. Clones were defined as Susac-specific if absent from the healthy and MS cohorts, from over a thousand published viral clones and from other ImmuneACCESS disease sequences. The public reads were quality trimmed at Q25 with fastp and then assembled into clones with MiXCR by TCRdb, keeping productive beta chains. Entries are consolidated by CDR3 protein sequence, retaining the most common genes and DNA. It is TCRdb's table, rather than the study itself, that gives the V and J calls and clone size. Across this sample there are roughly 190,000 distinct CDR3 sequences, with less than 95% seen only once. The ten largest clonotypes hold around 0.11% of the sample.

The CDR3 holds 14 amino acids from the cysteine to the phenylalanine. Here the CDR3 DNA is all that survives: 42 bases in frame from base 1. From V the trimming removes 6 bases and from J it removes 2 bases, while the gene matches leave 2 bases of the junction unaccounted for. The germline V gene yields KGHSH for CDR1 and LQKENI for CDR2. Broad study findings and their caveats: The TCR sequencing and HLA analysis was acknowledged to have included a relatively small number of individuals.

The V and J segments used are TRBV18 and TRBJ1-5; TRBD1 lines up with 9 middle nucleotides. Sequencing used CD4+ T cells from PBMCs. This sequence was found in a human donor in good health. The nucleotide sequence reads as follows: TGTGCCAGCTCGCGGACAGGGGGCAATCAGCCCCAGCATTTT. The resulting protein is CASSRTGGNQPQHF.